This T cell receptor beta chain emerged from a study of blood T cells in healthy people across ages (dated by TCRdb to about 2015). Notes on the research overall: Template switching captured roughly one uniquely barcoded TCR beta cDNA molecule per two T cells in model experiments. The study measured age-related changes in TCR beta repertoire diversity using deep sequencing normalized with unique cDNA molecular identifiers. The donors were split into four age groups: young (average about 16 years), middle-aged (roughly 40), aged (more than 60) and long-lived (roughly 77). To avoid experimental bias, donors of different ages were randomly spread across the sequencing lanes. Two additional independent replicas of 1 million unique cDNA reads from the same blood draw were analyzed for two donors (one aged 18 to 30 and one aged 80 or older). Study-level results and caveats: Compared with the aged group, the long-lived group had more naive CD4+ T cells, fewer expanded clones and increased TCR diversity, suggesting age selection. Total diversity estimates from one million sequenced T cells were considered lower bounds and underestimates. The CMV infection status of donors was not known, potentially confounding age-related changes in expanded clonotypes. Observed TCR beta diversity per million T cells fell roughly linearly with age, and a significant reduction was already apparent by age roughly 40. Since profiling was done on bulk unsorted PBMCs, naive and antigen-experienced compartments could not be conclusively compared. There was a strong correlation between observed TCR beta diversity and the percentage of naive T cells measured by flow cytometry.

Donors were 35 to 40 systemically healthy Caucasian individuals from Russia aged roughly 6 to 90 years. About 10 milliliters of peripheral blood were drawn from each donor into EDTA-treated Vacutainer tubes. Ficoll-Paque density-gradient centrifugation was used to isolate PBMCs, with at least 6 million per sample. Trizol reagent was used to extract total RNA from the PBMCs, yielding at least 6 micrograms per sample. For every donor, flow cytometry on a PBMC aliquot measured the percentage of naive CD45RAhigh/CD27high T cells. The library was produced with 5' RACE. The run used an Illumina HiSeq 2500. A second roughly 6 to 12 cycle PCR used a sample-barcoded 5' primer and a J-beta primer mix. A unique molecular identifier was introduced onto each TCR beta cDNA molecule by a template-switch 5' adaptor carrying 12 random nucleotides. Each sample yielded at least 3 million CDR3-containing paired-end reads. All of the RNA was converted into first-strand cDNA using the Mint cDNA synthesis kit, with a TRBC-specific oligonucleotide serving as the primer. All cDNA was treated with uracil-DNA glycosylase and then went through a first 18-cycle PCR with the universal primers M1SS and BC2_uni_R. The authors processed their data as follows. Each sample was normalized by randomly selecting 1 million high-quality reads, each carrying a distinct molecular identifier. Instead of being binned into consensus sequences, reads that shared molecular identifiers were thrown out. CDR3 identification, clonotype clustering and error correction used MiTCR with a Q25 quality threshold and the strictest error-elimination algorithm. A nonparametric unseen species model with Euler transformation was used to estimate lower-bound total TCR beta diversity. The public reads were reanalyzed by TCRdb: fastp trimming at Q25, MiXCR alignment, in-frame beta chains only. Each CDR3 protein appears once, grouped with its most common genes and DNA. What appears here as the V and J calls and clone size reflects TCRdb's work, not the paper's. The sample includes some 1.6 million distinct CDR3 sequences, with 30% to 35% observed a single time. Approximately 10% of the sample rests with the top ten.

The CDR3 goes from the cysteine to the phenylalanine over 16 residues. Just the 48-base CDR3 DNA is kept, in frame starting at base 1. The germline V end is reduced by 6 bases and the J end by 5 bases; junction bases left unmatched: 11. Reading the germline V gene gives CDR1 SNHLY and CDR2 FYNNEI. For this clonotype: The clone's antigen remains unknown. Base qualities are not provided; no much larger clone lies one nucleotide away.

The sequence was collected from a woman in her twenties or thirties in good health. The sequenced sample consisted of blood. The chain joins TRBV2 to TRBJ2-5, with 11 bases aligning to TRBD1. The DNA reads TGTGCCAGCAGAGAGGACAGGGGGCTTTTGTCGGAGACCCAGTACTTC. It codes for CASREDRGLLSETQYF.